This entry concerns a single T cell receptor beta chain. Germline-derived CDR1 and CDR2 are SGHNT and YYREEE (reference sequence). V was shortened by 4 bases and J by 2 bases, with 15 bases between the two germline ends. This CDR3 comprises 15 residues. Method: immunoSEQ multiplex PCR; TCRdb's copy keeps in-frame clones and lacks some. Here the sample spans roughly 2,300,000 clones, 92% being singletons. This sample was included in a study of shared clonotypes between healthy human individuals. This chain connects TRBV5-4 to TRBJ1-1; D gene uncertain. The receptor was isolated from a man aged 18-30 years in good health. Some clones in this sample may be carry-over from other donors' samples. The sequenced sample consisted of naive CD4+ T cells from PBMCs. Regarding subset: CD45RA+ positively selected. DNA for the CDR3: TGTGCCAGCAGCCAGAGGCGGGGAACCAACACTGAAGCTTTCTTT. Amino acid sequence: CASSQRRGTNTEAFF. Filled out from reference TRBV5-4 and TRBJ1-1, the complete variable domain reads ETGVTQSPTHLIKTRGQQVTLRCSSQSGHNTVSWYQQALGQGPQFIFQYYREEENGRGNFPPRFSGLQFPNYSSELNVNALELDDSALYLCASSQRRGTNTEAFFGQGTRLTVV.